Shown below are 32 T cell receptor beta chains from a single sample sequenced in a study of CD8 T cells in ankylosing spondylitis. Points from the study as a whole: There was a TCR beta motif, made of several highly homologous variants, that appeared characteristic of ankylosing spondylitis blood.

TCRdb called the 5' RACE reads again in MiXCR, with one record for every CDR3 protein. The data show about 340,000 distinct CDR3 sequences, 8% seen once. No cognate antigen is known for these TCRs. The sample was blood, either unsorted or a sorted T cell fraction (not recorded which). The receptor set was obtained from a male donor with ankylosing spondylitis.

CDR3 in amino acids: CSAEQGIRTEAFF. CDR3 coding DNA: TGCAGTGCTGAACAGGGTATTCGTACTGAAGCTTTCTTT. This chain uses TRBV20-1 with TRBJ1-1; D is possibly TRBD1 (6 bases). V was shortened by 5 bases and J by 5 bases, with 15 bases between the two germline ends. The CDR3 spans 13 residues. Germline-derived CDR1 and CDR2 are DFQATT and SNEGSKA (reference sequence).

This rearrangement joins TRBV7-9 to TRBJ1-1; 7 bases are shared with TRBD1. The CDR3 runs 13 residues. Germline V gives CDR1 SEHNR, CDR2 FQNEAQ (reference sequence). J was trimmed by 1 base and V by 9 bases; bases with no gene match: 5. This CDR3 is CASLYRGNTEAFF. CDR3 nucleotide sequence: TGTGCCAGTTTATACAGGGGGAACACTGAAGCTTTCTTT.

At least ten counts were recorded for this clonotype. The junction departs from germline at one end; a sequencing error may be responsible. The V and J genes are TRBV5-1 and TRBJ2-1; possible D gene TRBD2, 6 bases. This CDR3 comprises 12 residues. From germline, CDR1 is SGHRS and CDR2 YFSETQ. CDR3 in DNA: TGTGCCAGCAGTTTAGCCGGGGGTGAGCAGTTCTTC. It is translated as CASSLAGGEQFF.

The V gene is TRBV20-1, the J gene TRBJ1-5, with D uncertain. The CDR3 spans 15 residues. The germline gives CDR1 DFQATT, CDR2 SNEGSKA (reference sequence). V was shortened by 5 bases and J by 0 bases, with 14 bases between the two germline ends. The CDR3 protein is CSASNHRDSNQPQHF. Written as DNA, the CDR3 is TGCAGTGCTTCGAACCACAGAGATAGCAATCAGCCCCAGCATTTT.

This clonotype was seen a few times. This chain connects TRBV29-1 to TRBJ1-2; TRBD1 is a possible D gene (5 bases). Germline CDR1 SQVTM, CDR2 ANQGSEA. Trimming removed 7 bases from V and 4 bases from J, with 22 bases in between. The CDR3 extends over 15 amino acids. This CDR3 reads CSANRGARSSYGYTF. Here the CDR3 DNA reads TGCAGCGCCAACCGGGGCGCGAGGAGTAGCTATGGCTACACCTTC.

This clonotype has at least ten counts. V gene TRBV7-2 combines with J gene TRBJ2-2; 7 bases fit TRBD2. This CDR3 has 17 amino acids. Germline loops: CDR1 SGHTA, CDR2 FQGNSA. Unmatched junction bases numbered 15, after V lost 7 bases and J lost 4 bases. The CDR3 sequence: CASILSGLGGGTGELFF. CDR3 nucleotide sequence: TGTGCCAGCATCCTTAGCGGGCTGGGAGGCGGCACCGGGGAGCTGTTTTTT.

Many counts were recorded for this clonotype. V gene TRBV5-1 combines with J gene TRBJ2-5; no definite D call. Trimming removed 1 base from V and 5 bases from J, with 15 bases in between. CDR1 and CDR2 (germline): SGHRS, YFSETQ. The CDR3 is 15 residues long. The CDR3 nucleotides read TGCGCCAGCAGCTTGACGGGTTTCGATGAGGAGACCCAGTACTTC. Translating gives CASSLTGFDEETQYF.

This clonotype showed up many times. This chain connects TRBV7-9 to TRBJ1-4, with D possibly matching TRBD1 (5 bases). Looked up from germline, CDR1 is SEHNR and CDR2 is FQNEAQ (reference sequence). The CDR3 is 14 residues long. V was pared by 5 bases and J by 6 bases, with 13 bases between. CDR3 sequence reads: CASSERGADEKLFF. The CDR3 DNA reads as TGTGCCAGCAGCGAACGAGGGGCTGATGAAAAACTGTTTTTT.

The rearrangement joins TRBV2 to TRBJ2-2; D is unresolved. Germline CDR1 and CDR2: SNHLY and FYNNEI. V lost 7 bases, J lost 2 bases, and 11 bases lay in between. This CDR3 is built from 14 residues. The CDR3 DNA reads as TGTGCCAGCACCCCAGAGCTCAACACCGGGGAGCTGTTTTTT. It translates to CASTPELNTGELFF. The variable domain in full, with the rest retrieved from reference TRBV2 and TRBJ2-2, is EPEVTQTPSHQVTQMGQEVILRCVPISNHLYFYWYRQILGQKVEFLVSFYNNEISEKSEIFDDQFSVERPDGSNFTLKIRSTKLEDSAMYFCASTPELNTGELFFGEGSRLTVL.

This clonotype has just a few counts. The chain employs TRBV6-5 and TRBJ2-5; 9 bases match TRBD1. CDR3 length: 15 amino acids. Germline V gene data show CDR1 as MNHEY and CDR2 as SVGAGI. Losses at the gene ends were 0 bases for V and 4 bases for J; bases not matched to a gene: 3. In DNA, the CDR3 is TGTGCCAGCAGTTACTCGGGACAGGGTCGAGAGACCCAGTACTTC. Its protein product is CASSYSGQGRETQYF.

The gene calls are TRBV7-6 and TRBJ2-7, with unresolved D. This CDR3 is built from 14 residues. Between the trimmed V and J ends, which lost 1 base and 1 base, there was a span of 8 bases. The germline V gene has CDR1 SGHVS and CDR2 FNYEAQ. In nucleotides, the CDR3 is TGTGCCAGCAGCTTAGGAGGCCCATCCTACGAGCAGTACTTC. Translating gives CASSLGGPSYEQYF.

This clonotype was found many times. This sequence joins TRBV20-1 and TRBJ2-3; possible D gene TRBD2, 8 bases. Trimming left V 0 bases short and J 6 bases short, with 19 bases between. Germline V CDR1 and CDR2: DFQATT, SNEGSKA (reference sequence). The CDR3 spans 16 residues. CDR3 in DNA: TGCAGTGCTAGAGATGCCTCGGGAGGGGGCAGGGATACGCAGTATTTT. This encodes CSARDASGGGRDTQYF.

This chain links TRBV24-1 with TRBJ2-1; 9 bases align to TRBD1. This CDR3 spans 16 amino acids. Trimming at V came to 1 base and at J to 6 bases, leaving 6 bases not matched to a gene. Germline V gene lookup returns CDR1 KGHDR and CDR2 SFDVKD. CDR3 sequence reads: CATSDFRTGVGNEQFF. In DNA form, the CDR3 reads TGTGCCACCAGTGATTTCCGGACAGGGGTAGGCAATGAGCAGTTCTTC.

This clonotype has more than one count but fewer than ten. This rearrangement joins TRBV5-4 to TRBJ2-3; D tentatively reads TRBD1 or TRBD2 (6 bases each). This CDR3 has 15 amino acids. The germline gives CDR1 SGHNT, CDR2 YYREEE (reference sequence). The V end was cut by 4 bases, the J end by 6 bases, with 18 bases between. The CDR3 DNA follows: TGTGCCAGCAGCGCCGAAACCGGGGGCGTGGATACGCAGTATTTT. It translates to CASSAETGGVDTQYF.

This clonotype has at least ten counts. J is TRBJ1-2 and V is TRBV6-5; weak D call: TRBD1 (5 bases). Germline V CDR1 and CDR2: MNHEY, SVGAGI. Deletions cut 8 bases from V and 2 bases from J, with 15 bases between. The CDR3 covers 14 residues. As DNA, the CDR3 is TGTGCCAGCGCGTCCGGGCAGGGCAACTATGGCTACACCTTC. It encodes CASASGQGNYGYTF.

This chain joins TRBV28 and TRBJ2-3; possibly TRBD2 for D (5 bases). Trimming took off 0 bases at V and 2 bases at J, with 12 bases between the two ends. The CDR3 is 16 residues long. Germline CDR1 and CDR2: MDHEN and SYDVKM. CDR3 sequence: CASSLWASTPTDTQYF. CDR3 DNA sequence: TGTGCCAGCAGTTTATGGGCTAGCACCCCCACAGATACGCAGTATTTT.

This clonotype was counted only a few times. The CDR3 loop is CASSRGTSNVNEQFF. The CDR3 DNA reads as TGTGCCAGCAGCCGAGGGACTAGCAACGTCAATGAGCAGTTCTTC. V usage is TRBV7-3 and J usage is TRBJ2-1; 9 bases are a match to TRBD2. V was pared by 5 bases and J by 6 bases, with 8 bases of the junction left unmatched. Germline values: CDR1 SGHTA, CDR2 FQGTGA. This CDR3 has 15 residues.

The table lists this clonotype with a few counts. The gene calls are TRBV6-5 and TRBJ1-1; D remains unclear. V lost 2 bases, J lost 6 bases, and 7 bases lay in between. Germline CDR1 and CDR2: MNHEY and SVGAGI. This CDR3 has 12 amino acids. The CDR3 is CASSYAGAEAFF. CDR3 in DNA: TGTGCCAGCAGTTACGCCGGGGCTGAAGCTTTCTTT.

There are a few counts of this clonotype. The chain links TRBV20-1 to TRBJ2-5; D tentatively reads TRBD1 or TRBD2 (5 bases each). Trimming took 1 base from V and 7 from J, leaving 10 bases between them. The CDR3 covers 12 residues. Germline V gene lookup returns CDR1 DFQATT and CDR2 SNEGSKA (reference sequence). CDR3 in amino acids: CSARVGVGTQYF. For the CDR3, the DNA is TGCAGTGCTAGAGTGGGGGTAGGGACCCAGTACTTC.

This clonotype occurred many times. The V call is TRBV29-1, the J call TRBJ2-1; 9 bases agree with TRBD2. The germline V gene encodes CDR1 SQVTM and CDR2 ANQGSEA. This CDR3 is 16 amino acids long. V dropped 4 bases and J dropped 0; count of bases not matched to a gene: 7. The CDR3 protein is CSVGKAGGLSYNEQFF. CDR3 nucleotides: TGCAGCGTTGGAAAAGCGGGAGGCCTCTCCTACAATGAGCAGTTCTTC.

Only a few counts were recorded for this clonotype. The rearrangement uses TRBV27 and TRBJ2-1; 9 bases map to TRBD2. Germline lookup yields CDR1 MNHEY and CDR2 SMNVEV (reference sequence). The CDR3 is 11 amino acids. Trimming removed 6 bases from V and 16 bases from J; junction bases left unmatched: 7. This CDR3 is CASSLGGRGFF. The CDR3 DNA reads TGTGCCAGCAGCTTGGGCGGGAGGGGATTCTTC.

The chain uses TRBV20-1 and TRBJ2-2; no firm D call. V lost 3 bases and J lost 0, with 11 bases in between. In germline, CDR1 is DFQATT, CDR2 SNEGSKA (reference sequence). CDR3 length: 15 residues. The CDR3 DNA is TGCAGTGCTAGTGCGGCTAGGTCGAACACCGGGGAGCTGTTTTTT. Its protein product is CSASAARSNTGELFF.

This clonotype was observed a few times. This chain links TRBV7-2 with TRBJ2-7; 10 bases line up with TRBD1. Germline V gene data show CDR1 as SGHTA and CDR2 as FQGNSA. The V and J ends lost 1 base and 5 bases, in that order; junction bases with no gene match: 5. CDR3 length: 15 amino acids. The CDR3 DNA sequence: TGTGCCAGCAGCTTAGTCGGGGGGACAGGGGACGAGCAGTACTTC. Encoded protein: CASSLVGGTGDEQYF.

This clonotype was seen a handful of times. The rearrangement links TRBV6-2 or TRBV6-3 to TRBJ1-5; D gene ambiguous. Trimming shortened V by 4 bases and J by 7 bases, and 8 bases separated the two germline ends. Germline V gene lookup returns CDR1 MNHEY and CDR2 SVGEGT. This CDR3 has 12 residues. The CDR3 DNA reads TGTGCCAGCAGTTCCGGGGAACAGCCCCAGCATTTT. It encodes CASSSGEQPQHF.

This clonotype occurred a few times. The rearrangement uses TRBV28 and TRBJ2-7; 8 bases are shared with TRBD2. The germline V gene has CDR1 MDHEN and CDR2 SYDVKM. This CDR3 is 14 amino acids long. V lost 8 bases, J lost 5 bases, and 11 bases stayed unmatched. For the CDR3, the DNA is TGTGCCAGCGGACTTAGCGGGATGGGGAACGAGCAGTACTTC. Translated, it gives CASGLSGMGNEQYF.

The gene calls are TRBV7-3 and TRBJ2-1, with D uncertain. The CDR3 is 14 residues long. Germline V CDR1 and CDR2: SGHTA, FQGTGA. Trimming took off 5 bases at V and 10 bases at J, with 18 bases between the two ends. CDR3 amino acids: CASSPLRAHPEQFF. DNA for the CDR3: TGTGCCAGCAGCCCTTTAAGGGCACACCCCGAGCAGTTCTTC. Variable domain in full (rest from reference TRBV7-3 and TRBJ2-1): GAGVSQTPSNKVTEKGKYVELRCDPISGHTALYWYRQSLGQGPEFLIYFQGTGAADDSGLPNDRFFAVRPEGSVSTLKIQRTERGDSAVYLCASSPLRAHPEQFFGPGTRLTVL.

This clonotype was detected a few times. This CDR3 reads CASSPPWGAGRNTEAFF. The CDR3 DNA sequence: TGTGCCAGCTCACCGCCATGGGGAGCAGGCAGGAACACTGAAGCTTTCTTT. This sequence joins TRBV18 and TRBJ1-1, with D hard to call. The CDR3 spans 17 residues. Per germline, CDR1 KGHSH and CDR2 LQKENI. V lost 3 bases and J 1 base, leaving 18 bases between the germline ends.

CDR3 coding DNA: TGCGCCAGCAGTGGCAGACCTGGGGCCAACGTCCTGACTTTC. Translation gives CASSGRPGANVLTF. The chain has TRBV10-2 and TRBJ2-6; no definite D call. Trimming cost V 4 bases and J 2 bases, with 6 bases left between them. The germline V gene has CDR1 WSHSY and CDR2 SAAADI. This CDR3 region has 14 residues.

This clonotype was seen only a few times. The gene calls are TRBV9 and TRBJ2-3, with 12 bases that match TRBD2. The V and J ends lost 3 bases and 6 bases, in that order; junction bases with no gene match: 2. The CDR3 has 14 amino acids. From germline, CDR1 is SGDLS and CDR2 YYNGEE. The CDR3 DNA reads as TGTGCCAGCAGCGCTAGCGGGAGGGGTGATACGCAGTATTTT. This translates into CASSASGRGDTQYF.

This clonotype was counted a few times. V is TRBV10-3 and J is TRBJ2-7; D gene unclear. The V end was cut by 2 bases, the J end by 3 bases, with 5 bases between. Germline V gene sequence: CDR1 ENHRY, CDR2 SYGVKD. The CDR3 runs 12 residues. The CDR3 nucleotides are TGTGCCATCAGTGAGCTACACTACGAGCAGTACTTC. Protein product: CAISELHYEQYF.

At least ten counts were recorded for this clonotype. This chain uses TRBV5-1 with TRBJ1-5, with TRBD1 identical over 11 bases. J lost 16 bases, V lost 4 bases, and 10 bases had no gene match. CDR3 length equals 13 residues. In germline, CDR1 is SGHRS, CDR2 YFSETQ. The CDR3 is CASSPEGQGAIHF. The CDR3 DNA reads TGCGCCAGCAGCCCGGAAGGACAGGGGGCTATCCATTTT. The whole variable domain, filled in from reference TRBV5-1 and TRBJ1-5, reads KAGVTQTPRYLIKTRGQQVTLSCSPISGHRSVSWYQQTPGQGLQFLFEYFSETQRNKGNFPGRFSGRQFSNSRSEMNVSTLELGDSALYLCASSPEGQGAIHFGDGTRLSIL.

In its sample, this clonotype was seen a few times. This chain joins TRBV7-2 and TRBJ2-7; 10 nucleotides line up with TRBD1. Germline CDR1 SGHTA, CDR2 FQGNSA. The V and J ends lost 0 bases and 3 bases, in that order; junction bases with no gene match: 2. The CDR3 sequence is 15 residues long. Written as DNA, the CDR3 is TGTGCCAGCAGCTTAGCGTGGGACAGGGGCTACGAGCAGTACTTC. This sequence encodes CASSLAWDRGYEQYF. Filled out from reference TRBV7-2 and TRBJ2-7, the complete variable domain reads GAGVSQSPSNKVTEKGKDVELRCDPISGHTALYWYRQSLGQGLEFLIYFQGNSAPDKSGLPSDRFSAERTGGSVSTLTIQRTQQEDSAVYLCASSLAWDRGYEQYFGPGTRLTVT.